These 28 T cell receptor beta chains were sequenced from one sample in a study of blood T cell repertoires in COVID-19 (dated by TCRdb to about 2020). The library relied on the immunoSEQ multiplex PCR assay. TCRdb holds this immuneACCESS table with in-frame rearrangements only. Some clones are missing; in checked studies, unresolved V genes explain under half, and the rest has no known cause. The table for this sample lists around 250,000 clones; 82% of them were counted only once. The top ten clones comprise less than 3.5% of the sample. Sequenced sample: peripheral blood. The receptors were sampled from a woman aged 18-29 years with acute or convalescent COVID-19.

The chain couples TRBV7-2 to TRBJ2-5; 7 positions agree with TRBD2. Germline CDR1 SGHTA, CDR2 FQGNSA. With V trimmed by 2 bases and J by 3 bases, 3 bases remained unmatched. The CDR3 has 14 residues. As DNA, the CDR3 is TGTGCCAGCAGCTTAAGGCTAGCGGAAGAGACCCAGTACTTC. Protein product: CASSLRLAEETQYF.

The chain recombines TRBV10-3 with TRBJ2-7, with TRBD1 matching over 11 bases. The CDR3 totals 15 residues. From germline, CDR1 is ENHRY and CDR2 SYGVKD. Unmatched junction bases numbered 7, after V lost 4 bases and J lost 5 bases. The CDR3 nucleotides read TGTGCCATCAGTGGTGGACAGGGGGCCCTAGACGAGCAGTACTTC. Amino acid sequence: CAISGGQGALDEQYF.

This chain links TRBV14 with TRBJ1-2; D call uncertain. Trimming took off 0 bases at V and 5 bases at J, with 13 bases between the two ends. CDR3 size: 15 residues. The germline V gene has CDR1 SGHDN and CDR2 FVKESK. The CDR3 nucleotides are TGTGCCAGCAGCCAAGATGGAGTCGTGGGTTATGGCTACACCTTC. It specifies CASSQDGVVGYGYTF.

The chain has TRBV28 and TRBJ2-5; the D gene is possibly TRBD1 (5 bases). Germline lookup yields CDR1 MDHEN and CDR2 SYDVKM. CDR3 length: 15 amino acids. V shed 1 base and J shed 3 bases, with 12 bases lying between them. The CDR3 DNA follows: TGTGCCAGCAGTTTATCAAGGACAAATAAAGAGACCCAGTACTTC. This translates into CASSLSRTNKETQYF.

CDR3 region: CASSLQLLAGGGHEQFF. The CDR3 bases are TGTGCCAGCAGTTTACAATTACTAGCGGGAGGGGGGCATGAGCAGTTCTTC. The chain links TRBV27 to TRBJ2-1; 13 nucleotides align to TRBD2. With V trimmed by 2 bases and J by 8 bases, 9 bases remained unmatched. This CDR3 is built from 17 residues. In germline, CDR1 is MNHEY, CDR2 SMNVEV (reference sequence).

The V call is TRBV7-9, the J call TRBJ2-7; a weak D match, TRBD1 (6 bases). The V gene lost 4 bases and the J gene lost 4 bases, with 8 bases spanning the gap. The length of the CDR3 is 12 residues. Germline V gene data show CDR1 as SEHNR and CDR2 as FQNEAQ (reference sequence). In DNA form, the CDR3 reads TGTGCCAGCAGCTCACAGGGTTACGAGCAGTACTTC. Protein: CASSSQGYEQYF.

This chain connects TRBV6-6 to TRBJ1-5; maybe TRBD1 (5 bases). Germline lookup yields CDR1 MNHNY and CDR2 SVGAGI (reference sequence). Trimming took off 0 bases at V and 6 bases at J, with 15 bases between the two ends. The CDR3 sequence is 16 residues long. The CDR3 is CASSYSKRQGGQPQHF. The CDR3 nucleotides read TGTGCCAGCAGTTACTCGAAAAGGCAGGGAGGTCAGCCCCAGCATTTT.

The rearrangement links TRBV5-8 to TRBJ2-1, with 9 bases lining up with TRBD1. Germline CDR1 and CDR2: SGHTS and YDEGEE. The trim removed 2 bases at V and 9 bases at J, leaving 6 bases unmatched. The CDR3 runs to 14 residues. For the CDR3, the DNA is TGTGCCAGCAGCTTCGGGGACAGGGAGGGTGAGCAGTTCTTC. Protein: CASSFGDREGEQFF.

The chain recombines TRBV7-9 with TRBJ1-2, with 7 bases aligning to TRBD1. V shed 2 bases, J shed 0 bases, and the junction held 3 bases outside the gene matches. The CDR3 contains 15 residues. CDR1 SEHNR and CDR2 FQNEAQ come from the germline V gene (reference sequence). The CDR3 DNA reads as TGTGCCAGCAGCTTAATGGACAGGACTAACTATGGCTACACCTTC. Amino acids: CASSLMDRTNYGYTF.

This clone came up once. V gene TRBV4-2 combines with J gene TRBJ1-1, with D hard to call. The CDR3 loop spans 14 amino acids. The germline V and J ends were trimmed by 0 bases and 2 bases, with 7 bases remaining between them. Per germline, CDR1 LGHNA and CDR2 YNFKEQ. CDR3 sequence: CASSQDLLNTEAFF. CDR3 in DNA: TGTGCCAGCAGCCAAGATTTACTTAACACTGAAGCTTTCTTT.

The gene calls are TRBV27 and TRBJ1-2, with D unclear. Germline CDR1 MNHEY, CDR2 SMNVEV (reference sequence). This CDR3 contains 14 residues. Trimming removed 4 bases from V and 0 bases from J, with 9 bases in between. This CDR3 is CASSSYPANYGYTF. CDR3 coding DNA: TGTGCCAGCAGTTCATACCCAGCTAACTATGGCTACACCTTC.

V and J are TRBV7-8 and TRBJ2-2, with D unresolved. Germline V gene lookup returns CDR1 SGHVS and CDR2 FQNEAQ. V lost 2 bases and J 5 bases, leaving 9 bases between the germline ends. CDR3 length: 14 residues. The CDR3 DNA is TGTGCCAGCAGCTTAAACTATCTGACCGGGGAGCTGTTTTTT. Translation: CASSLNYLTGELFF.

V gene TRBV9 combines with J gene TRBJ2-1, with 8 bases that match TRBD2. The CDR3 runs 15 residues. Trimming at V came to 0 bases and at J to 13 bases, leaving 12 bases not matched to a gene. Germline V gene data show CDR1 as SGDLS and CDR2 as YYNGEE. CDR3 region: CASSVGGLSGGEQFF. CDR3 bases: TGTGCCAGCAGCGTAGGAGGGCTATCGGGGGGGGAACAGTTCTTC. The full variable domain, rest sourced from reference TRBV9 and TRBJ2-1, is DSGVTQTPKHLITATGQRVTLRCSPRSGDLSVYWYQQSLDQGLQFLIQYYNGEERAKGNILERFSAQQFPDLHSELNLSSLELGDSALYFCASSVGGLSGGEQFFGPGTRLTVL.

About this clone: A read error is possible here, since a much larger clone lies one base away. CDR3 sequence (DNA): TGTGCCAGCAGAGCCGCGGGGGTCGGAAACACCATATATTTT. It specifies CASRAAGVGNTIYF. The chain uses TRBV28 and TRBJ1-3; perhaps TRBD1 as D (5 bases). Germline V gives CDR1 MDHEN, CDR2 SYDVKM. This CDR3 spans 14 amino acids. The V end lost 6 bases, the J end lost 4 bases, and 13 bases lay between the germline ends. The whole variable domain, remainder taken from reference TRBV28 and TRBJ1-3, is DVKVTQSSRYLVKRTGEKVFLECVQDMDHENMFWYRQDPGLGLRLIYFSYDVKMKEKGDIPEGYSVSREKKERFSLILESASTNQTSMYLCASRAAGVGNTIYFGEGSWLTVV.

The chain couples TRBV11-2 to TRBJ2-5, with a possible D match to TRBD2 (5 bases). CDR1 is SGHAT and CDR2 is FQNNGV in the germline V gene. This CDR3 has 15 residues. Deletions cut 4 bases from V and 0 bases from J, with 12 bases between. CDR3 residues: CASSWASGYQETQYF. The DNA for the CDR3 is TGTGCCAGCAGCTGGGCCAGCGGTTACCAAGAGACCCAGTACTTC.

This chain uses TRBV3-1 (or the pseudogene TRBV3-2) with TRBJ2-1; TRBD1 matches at 8 bases. Per the germline V gene, CDR1 is LGHDT and CDR2 is YNNKEL (reference sequence). CDR3 length: 17 residues. V lost 3 bases, J lost 9 bases, and 16 bases stayed unmatched. Written as DNA, the CDR3 is TGTGCCAGCAGCCATCCAAAGGCAGGGGGCTTTTTCGGTGAGCAGTTCTTC. It is translated as CASSHPKAGGFFGEQFF.

The rearrangement links TRBV5-1 to TRBJ2-5; TRBD2 might be the D (5 bases). The germline CDR1 and CDR2 sequences are SGHRS and YFSETQ. The CDR3 runs 15 residues. Trimming shortened V by 0 bases and J by 2 bases, and 11 bases separated the two germline ends. CDR3 sequence (DNA): TGCGCCAGCAGCTTGGTGGCTAGCAGACAAGAGACCCAGTACTTC. Translation: CASSLVASRQETQYF.

This clone was recorded once. The chain uses TRBV28 and TRBJ2-1, with TRBD2 matching over 14 bases. The trim removed 5 bases at V and 4 bases at J, leaving 4 bases unmatched. The CDR3 is made up of 16 amino acids. Germline lookup yields CDR1 MDHEN and CDR2 SYDVKM. CDR3 amino acids: CASSTGLAGVYNEQFF. The CDR3, as DNA: TGTGCCAGCAGTACGGGACTAGCGGGAGTTTACAATGAGCAGTTCTTC.

The chain is built from TRBV6-6 and TRBJ2-7, with TRBD2 as a possible D gene (5 bases). The CDR3 is 13 amino acids. V lost 5 bases, J lost 6 bases, and 14 bases lay in between. Germline V gives CDR1 MNHNY, CDR2 SVGAGI (reference sequence). CDR3 in DNA: TGTGCCAGCAGTCGACTTGCGGGCAGCGAGCAGTACTTC. It translates to CASSRLAGSEQYF.

The chain combines TRBV6-6 with TRBJ2-7, with 7 positions matching TRBD1. Germline CDR1 MNHNY, CDR2 SVGAGI (reference sequence). V was clipped by 2 bases and J by 5 bases; unmatched bases: 6. The CDR3 runs 14 residues. The CDR3 DNA is TGTGCCAGCAGTTACGGGGCAGGGGGTAACGAGCAGTACTTC. Translation: CASSYGAGGNEQYF.

This clone was detected only once. This sequence joins TRBV5-4 and TRBJ2-7; 7 nucleotides line up with TRBD2. CDR1 is SGHNT and CDR2 is YYREEE in the germline V gene (reference sequence). The CDR3 contains 14 residues. The V and J ends lost 2 bases and 3 bases, in that order; junction bases with no gene match: 5. CDR3 sequence reads: CASSFGTTIYEQYF. CDR3 DNA sequence: TGTGCCAGCAGCTTCGGGACTACCATCTACGAGCAGTACTTC.

Points on this clone: Additional DNA sequences in this sample encode the identical CDR3. J is TRBJ2-3 and V is TRBV5-4; 7 bases map to TRBD2. The CDR3 runs to 15 residues. The J segment lost 3 bases and the V segment lost 0 bases, leaving 4 bases of the junction unmatched. The V gene's germline CDR1 is SGHNT and CDR2 YYREEE (reference sequence). The CDR3 is CASSLAGGRTDTQYF. Here the CDR3 DNA reads TGTGCCAGCAGCTTGGCGGGCGGGAGAACAGATACGCAGTATTTT.

The gene calls are TRBV7-9 and TRBJ1-5, with D unclear. Trimming removed 1 base at V and 6 bases at J, with 7 bases between. CDR1 SEHNR and CDR2 FQNEAQ come from the germline V gene (reference sequence). This CDR3 has 13 amino acids. CDR3 nucleotides: TGTGCCAGCAGCTTAGATGAGGGTCAGCCCCAGCATTTT. Protein product: CASSLDEGQPQHF.

The gene calls are TRBV18 and TRBJ2-7, with unresolved D. The CDR3 is 11 amino acids. Germline V gene data show CDR1 as KGHSH and CDR2 as LQKENI. V was clipped by 4 bases and J by 6 bases, with 7 bases between them. CDR3 DNA: TGTGCCAGCTCACACAGCTCCGAGCAGTACTTC. Translated: CASSHSSEQYF.

The V call is TRBV5-1, the J call TRBJ2-1, with 11 bases identical to TRBD1. Germline V gives CDR1 SGHRS, CDR2 YFSETQ. The V segment lost 4 bases and the J segment 8 bases; nucleotides outside the gene matches: 8. CDR3 size: 15 residues. The chain's CDR3 is CASSNRDRGVDEQFF. CDR3 DNA sequence: TGCGCCAGCAGCAACCGGGACAGGGGGGTGGATGAGCAGTTCTTC.

J is TRBJ2-1 and V is TRBV18; the match to TRBD2 covers 8 bases. After removal of 3 bases from V and 5 bases from J, the junction contained 6 bases not matched to a gene. Germline loops: CDR1 KGHSH, CDR2 LQKENI. The CDR3 has 15 amino acids. The CDR3 region is CASSPRREANNEQFF. The CDR3 coding sequence is TGTGCCAGCTCACCCCGGCGGGAGGCCAACAATGAGCAGTTCTTC.

The V and J genes are TRBV6-2 or TRBV6-3 and TRBJ2-7; possible D gene TRBD2, 5 bases. The CDR3 runs to 15 residues. V was cut by 0 bases and J by 7 bases, with 16 bases left in between. Germline CDR1 MNHEY, CDR2 SVGEGT. The CDR3 here is CASSYSTVGVGEQYF. In nucleotides, the CDR3 is TGTGCCAGCAGTTACTCGACTGTCGGGGTCGGTGAGCAGTACTTC.

This chain connects TRBV5-8 to TRBJ2-1; TRBD1 matches at 7 bases. The V gene end was trimmed by 3 bases and the J gene end by 6 bases; junction bases not matched to a gene: 9. The length of the CDR3 is 15 residues. In germline, CDR1 is SGHTS, CDR2 YDEGEE. The CDR3 sequence is CASSWDMGQLNEQFF. The CDR3 nucleotides are TGTGCCAGCAGCTGGGACATGGGACAGCTCAATGAGCAGTTCTTC.